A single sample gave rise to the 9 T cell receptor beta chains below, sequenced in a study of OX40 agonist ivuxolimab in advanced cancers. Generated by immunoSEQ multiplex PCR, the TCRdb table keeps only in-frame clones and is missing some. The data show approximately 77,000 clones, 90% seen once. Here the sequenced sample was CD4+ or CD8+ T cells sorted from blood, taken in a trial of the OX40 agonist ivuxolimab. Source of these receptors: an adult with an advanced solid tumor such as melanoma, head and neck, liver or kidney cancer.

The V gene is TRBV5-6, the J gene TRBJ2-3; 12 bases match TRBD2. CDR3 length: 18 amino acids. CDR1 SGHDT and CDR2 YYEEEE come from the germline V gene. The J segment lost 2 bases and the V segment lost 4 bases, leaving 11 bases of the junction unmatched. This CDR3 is CASSPRELAGGYTDTQYF. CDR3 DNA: TGTGCCAGCAGCCCCAGGGAACTAGCGGGGGGCTACACAGATACGCAGTATTTT. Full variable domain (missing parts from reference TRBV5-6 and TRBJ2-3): DAGVTQSPTHLIKTRGQQVTLRCSPKSGHDTVSWYQQALGQGPQFIFQYYEEEERQRGNFPDRFSGHQFPNYSSELNVNALLLGDSALYLCASSPRELAGGYTDTQYFGPGTRLTVL.

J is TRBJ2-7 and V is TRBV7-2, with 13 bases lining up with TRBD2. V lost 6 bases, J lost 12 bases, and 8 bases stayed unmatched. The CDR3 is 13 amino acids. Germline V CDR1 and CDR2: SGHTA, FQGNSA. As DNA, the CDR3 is TGTGCCAGCAGAAGACTAGCGGGGGGCCCCCTGTACTTC. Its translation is CASRRLAGGPLYF. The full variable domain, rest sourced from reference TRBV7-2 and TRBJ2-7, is GAGVSQSPSNKVTEKGKDVELRCDPISGHTALYWYRQSLGQGLEFLIYFQGNSAPDKSGLPSDRFSAERTGGSVSTLTIQRTQQEDSAVYLCASRRLAGGPLYFGPGTRLTVT.

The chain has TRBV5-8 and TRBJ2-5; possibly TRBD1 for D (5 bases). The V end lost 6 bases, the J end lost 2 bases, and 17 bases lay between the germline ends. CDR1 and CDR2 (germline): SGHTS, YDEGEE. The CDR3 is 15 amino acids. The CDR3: CASTKGMNSQETQYF. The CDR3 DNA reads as TGTGCCAGCACAAAGGGGATGAACTCTCAAGAGACCCAGTACTTC.

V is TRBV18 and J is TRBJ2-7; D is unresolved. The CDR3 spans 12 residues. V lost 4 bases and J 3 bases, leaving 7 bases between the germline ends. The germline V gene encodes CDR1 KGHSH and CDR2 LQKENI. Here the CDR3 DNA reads TGTGCCAGCTCACAGGATATCTACGAGCAGTACTTC. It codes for CASSQDIYEQYF.

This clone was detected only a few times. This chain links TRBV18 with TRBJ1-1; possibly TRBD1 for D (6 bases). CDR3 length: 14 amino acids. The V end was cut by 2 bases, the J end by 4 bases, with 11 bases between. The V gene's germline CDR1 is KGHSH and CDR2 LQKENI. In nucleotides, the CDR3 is TGTGCCAGCTCACCAGGGGCGGGGGCCACTGAAGCTTTCTTT. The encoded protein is CASSPGAGATEAFF.

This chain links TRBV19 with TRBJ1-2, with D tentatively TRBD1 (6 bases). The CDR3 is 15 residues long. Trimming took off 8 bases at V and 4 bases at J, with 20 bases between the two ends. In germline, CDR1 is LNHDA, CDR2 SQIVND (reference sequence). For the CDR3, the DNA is TGTGCCAGTTGGGGTTTAGGGACACCATCCTATGGCTACACCTTC. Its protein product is CASWGLGTPSYGYTF.

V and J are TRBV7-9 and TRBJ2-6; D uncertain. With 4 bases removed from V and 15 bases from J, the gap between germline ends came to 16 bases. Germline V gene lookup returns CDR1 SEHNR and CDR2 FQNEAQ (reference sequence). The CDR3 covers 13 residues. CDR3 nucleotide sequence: TGTGCCAGCAGCTCCGTGGCGGCCCCCGGCCTGACTTTC. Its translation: CASSSVAAPGLTF.

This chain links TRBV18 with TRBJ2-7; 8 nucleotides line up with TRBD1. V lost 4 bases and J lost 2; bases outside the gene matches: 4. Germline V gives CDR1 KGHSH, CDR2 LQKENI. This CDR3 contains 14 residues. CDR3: CASSRGQEPYEQYF. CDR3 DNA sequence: TGTGCCAGCTCACGGGGACAGGAACCCTACGAGCAGTACTTC.

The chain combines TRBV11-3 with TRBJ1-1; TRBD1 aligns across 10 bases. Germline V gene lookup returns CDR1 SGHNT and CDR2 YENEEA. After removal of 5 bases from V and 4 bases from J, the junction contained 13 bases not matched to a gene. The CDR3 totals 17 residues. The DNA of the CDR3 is TGTGCCAGCAGCCCAAAGCGGGACAGGGGCTCTCCCACTGAAGCTTTCTTT. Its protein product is CASSPKRDRGSPTEAFF.